This TCR beta chain is drawn from a study of blood T cell repertoires in COVID-19. Whole-study context: The United States, Italy and Spain were the sources of the acute and convalescent COVID-19 samples. T cells, B-cell-depleted T cells, or PBMCs provided the cDNA or gDNA that served as material.

In the study's own analysis: Amplified reference gene primers provided the basis for estimating nucleated cell counts. Only in-frame clones appear in the TCRdb table, and some are missing; sequencing was by immunoSEQ multiplex PCR. The V and J calls and clone size were taken over from that table, and D and trimming were inferred from the DNA. The sample has about 95,000 clones, around 90% seen once. Trimming left V 2 bases short and J 5 bases short, with 21 bases between. CDR3 length: 17 residues. Germline V lookup: CDR1 LGHDT, CDR2 YNNKEL (reference sequence). The sequence was collected from a woman aged 70-85 years with acute or convalescent COVID-19. The sample was peripheral blood. The chain is built from TRBV3-1 (or the pseudogene TRBV3-2) and TRBJ1-1; D is perhaps TRBD1 (5 bases). For the CDR3, the DNA is TGTGCCAGCAGCCAATCTAAGGGTATCGGCGGGGGAACTGAAGCTTTCTTT. Translation gives CASSQSKGIGGGTEAFF.